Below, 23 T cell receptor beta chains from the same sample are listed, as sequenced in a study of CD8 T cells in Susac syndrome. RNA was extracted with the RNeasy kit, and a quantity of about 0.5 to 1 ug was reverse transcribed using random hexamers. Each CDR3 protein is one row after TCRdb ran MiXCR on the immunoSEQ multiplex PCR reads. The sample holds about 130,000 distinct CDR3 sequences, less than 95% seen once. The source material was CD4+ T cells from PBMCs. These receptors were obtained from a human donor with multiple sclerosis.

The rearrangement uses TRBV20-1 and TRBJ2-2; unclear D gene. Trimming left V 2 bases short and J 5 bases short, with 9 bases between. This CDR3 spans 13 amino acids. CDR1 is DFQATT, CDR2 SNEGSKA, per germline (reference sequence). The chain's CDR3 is CSARNSSTGELFF. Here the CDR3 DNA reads TGCAGTGCTAGAAACAGCTCGACCGGGGAGCTGTTTTTT.

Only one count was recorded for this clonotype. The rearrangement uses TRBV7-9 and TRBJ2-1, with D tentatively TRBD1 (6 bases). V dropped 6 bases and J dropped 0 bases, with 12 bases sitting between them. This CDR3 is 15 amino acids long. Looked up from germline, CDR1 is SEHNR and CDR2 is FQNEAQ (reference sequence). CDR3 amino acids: CASRPTGSSYNEQFF. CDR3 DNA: TGTGCCAGCAGGCCTACAGGGAGCTCCTACAATGAGCAGTTCTTC.

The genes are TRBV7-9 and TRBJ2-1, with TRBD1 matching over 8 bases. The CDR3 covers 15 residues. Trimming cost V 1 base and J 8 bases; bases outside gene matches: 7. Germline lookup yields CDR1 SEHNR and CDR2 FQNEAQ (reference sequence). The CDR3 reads CASSLGTGRSDEQFF. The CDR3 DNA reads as TGTGCCAGCAGCTTAGGGACAGGGCGGTCGGATGAGCAGTTCTTC.

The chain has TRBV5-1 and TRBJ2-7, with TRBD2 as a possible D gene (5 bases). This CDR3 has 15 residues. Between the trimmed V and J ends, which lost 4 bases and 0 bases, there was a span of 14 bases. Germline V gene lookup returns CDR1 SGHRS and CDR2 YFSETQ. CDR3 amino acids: CASSQSTGGSYEQYF. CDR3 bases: TGCGCCAGCAGCCAATCTACTGGAGGCTCCTACGAGCAGTACTTC.

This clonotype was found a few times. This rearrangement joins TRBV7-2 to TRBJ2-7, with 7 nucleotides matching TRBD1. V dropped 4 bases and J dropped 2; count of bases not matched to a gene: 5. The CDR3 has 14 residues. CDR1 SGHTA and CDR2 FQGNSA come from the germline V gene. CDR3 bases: TGTGCCAGCAGCTCGCGGACAGGCGCCTACGAGCAGTACTTC. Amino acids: CASSSRTGAYEQYF.

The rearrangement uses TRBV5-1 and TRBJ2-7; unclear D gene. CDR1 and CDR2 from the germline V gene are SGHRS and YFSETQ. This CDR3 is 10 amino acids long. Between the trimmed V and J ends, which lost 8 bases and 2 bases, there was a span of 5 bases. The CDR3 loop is CARQTYEQYF. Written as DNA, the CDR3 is TGCGCCAGACAGACCTACGAGCAGTACTTC.

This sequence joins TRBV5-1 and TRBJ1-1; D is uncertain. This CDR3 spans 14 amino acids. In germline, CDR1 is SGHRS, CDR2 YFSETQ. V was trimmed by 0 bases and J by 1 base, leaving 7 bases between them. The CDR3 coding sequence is TGCGCCAGCAGCTTGGTTTCATCGAACACTGAAGCTTTCTTT. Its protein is CASSLVSSNTEAFF. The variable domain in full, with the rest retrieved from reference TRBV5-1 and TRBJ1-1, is KAGVTQTPRYLIKTRGQQVTLSCSPISGHRSVSWYQQTPGQGLQFLFEYFSETQRNKGNFPGRFSGRQFSNSRSEMNVSTLELGDSALYLCASSLVSSNTEAFFGQGTRLTVV.

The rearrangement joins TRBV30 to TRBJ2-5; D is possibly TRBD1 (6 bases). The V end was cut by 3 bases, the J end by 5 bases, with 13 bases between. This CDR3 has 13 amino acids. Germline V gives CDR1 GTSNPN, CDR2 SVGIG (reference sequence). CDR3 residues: CAWSAGVAETQYF. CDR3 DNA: TGTGCCTGGAGCGCAGGGGTAGCGGAGACCCAGTACTTC.

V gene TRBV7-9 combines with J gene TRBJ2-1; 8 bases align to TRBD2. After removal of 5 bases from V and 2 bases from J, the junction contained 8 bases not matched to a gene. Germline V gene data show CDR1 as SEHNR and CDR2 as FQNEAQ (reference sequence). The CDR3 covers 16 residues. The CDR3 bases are TGTGCCAGCAGCCCCCCAAGCGGGAGCCCCTACAATGAGCAGTTCTTC. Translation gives CASSPPSGSPYNEQFF.

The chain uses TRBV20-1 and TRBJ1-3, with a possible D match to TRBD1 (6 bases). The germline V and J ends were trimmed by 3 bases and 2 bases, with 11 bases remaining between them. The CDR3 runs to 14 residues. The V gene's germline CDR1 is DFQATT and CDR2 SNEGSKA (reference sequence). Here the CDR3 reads CSASPGGTGNTIYF. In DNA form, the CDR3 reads TGCAGTGCTAGCCCGGGGGGCACTGGAAACACCATATATTTT.

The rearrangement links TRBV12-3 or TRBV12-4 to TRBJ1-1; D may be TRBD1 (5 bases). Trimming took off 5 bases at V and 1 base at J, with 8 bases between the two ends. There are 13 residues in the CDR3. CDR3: CASSPTGNTEAFF. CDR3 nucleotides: TGTGCCAGCAGTCCAACAGGGAACACTGAAGCTTTCTTT.

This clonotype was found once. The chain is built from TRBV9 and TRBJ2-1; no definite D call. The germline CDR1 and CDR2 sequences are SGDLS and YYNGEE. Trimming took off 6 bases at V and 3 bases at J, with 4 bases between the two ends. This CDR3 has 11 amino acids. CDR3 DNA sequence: TGTGCCAGCACCGGCTACAATGAGCAGTTCTTC. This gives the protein CASTGYNEQFF. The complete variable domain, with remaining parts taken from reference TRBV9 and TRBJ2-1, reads DSGVTQTPKHLITATGQRVTLRCSPRSGDLSVYWYQQSLDQGLQFLIQYYNGEERAKGNILERFSAQQFPDLHSELNLSSLELGDSALYFCASTGYNEQFFGPGTRLTVL.

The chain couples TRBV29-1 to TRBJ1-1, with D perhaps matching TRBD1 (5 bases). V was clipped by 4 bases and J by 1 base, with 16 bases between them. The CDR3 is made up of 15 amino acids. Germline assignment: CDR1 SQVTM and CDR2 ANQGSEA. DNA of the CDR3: TGCAGCGTTGGGAGTCGGGGGACGGCGAACACTGAAGCTTTCTTT. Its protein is CSVGSRGTANTEAFF.

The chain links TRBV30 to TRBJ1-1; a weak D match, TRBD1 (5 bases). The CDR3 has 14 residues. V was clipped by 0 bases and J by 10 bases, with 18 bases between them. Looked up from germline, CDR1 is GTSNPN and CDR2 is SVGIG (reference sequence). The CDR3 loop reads CAWSVGGVPLVAFF. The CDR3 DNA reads TGTGCCTGGAGTGTTGGGGGGGTCCCCCTTGTAGCTTTCTTT. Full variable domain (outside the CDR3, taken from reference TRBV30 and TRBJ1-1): SQTIHQWPATLVQPVGSPLSLECTVEGTSNPNLYWYRQAAGRGLQLLFYSVGIGQISSEVPQNLSASRPQDRQFILSSKKLLLSDSGFYLCAWSVGGVPLVAFFGQGTRLTVV.

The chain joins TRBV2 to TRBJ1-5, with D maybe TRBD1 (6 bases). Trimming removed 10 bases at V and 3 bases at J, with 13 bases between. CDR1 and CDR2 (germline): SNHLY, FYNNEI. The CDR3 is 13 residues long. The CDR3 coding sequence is TGTGCCAACAGGAGGGACACCAATCAGCCCCAGCATTTT. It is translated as CANRRDTNQPQHF.

CDR3 protein: CASSATGTGKVEQYF. In DNA, the CDR3 is TGTGCCAGCAGCGCGACCGGGACAGGGAAAGTCGAGCAGTACTTC. This rearrangement joins TRBV5-6 to TRBJ2-7; the match to TRBD1 covers 9 bases. V gave up 4 bases and J gave up 6 bases; unmatched junction bases: 11. In germline, CDR1 is SGHDT, CDR2 YYEEEE. The CDR3 runs to 15 residues.

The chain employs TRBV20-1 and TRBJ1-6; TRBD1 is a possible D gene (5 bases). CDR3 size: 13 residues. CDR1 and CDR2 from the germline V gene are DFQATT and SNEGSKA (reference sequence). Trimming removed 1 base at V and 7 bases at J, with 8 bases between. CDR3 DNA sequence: TGCAGTGCTAGAGTTCCAGGGAATTCACCCCTCCACTTT. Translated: CSARVPGNSPLHF.

The CDR3 spells CASSVRSVNTEAFF. The CDR3 bases are TGTGCCAGCAGCGTCCGATCAGTGAACACTGAAGCTTTCTTT. V and J are TRBV9 and TRBJ1-1, with unresolved D. V lost 2 bases and J 0 bases, leaving 8 bases between the germline ends. The CDR3 is made up of 14 amino acids. Germline V gene data show CDR1 as SGDLS and CDR2 as YYNGEE.

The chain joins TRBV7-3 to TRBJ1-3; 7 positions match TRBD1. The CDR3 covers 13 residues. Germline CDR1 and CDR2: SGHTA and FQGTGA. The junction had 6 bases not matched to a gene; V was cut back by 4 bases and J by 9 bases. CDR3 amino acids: CASSSRQGGTIYF. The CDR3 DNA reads TGTGCCAGCAGCTCGAGACAGGGTGGCACCATATATTTT.

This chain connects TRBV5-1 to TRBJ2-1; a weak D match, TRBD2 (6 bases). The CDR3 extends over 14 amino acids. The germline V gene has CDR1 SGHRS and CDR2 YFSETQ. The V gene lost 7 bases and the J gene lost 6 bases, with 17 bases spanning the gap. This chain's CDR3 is CASSVLGGVNEQFF. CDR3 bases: TGCGCCAGCTCCGTCCTTGGAGGGGTCAATGAGCAGTTCTTC.

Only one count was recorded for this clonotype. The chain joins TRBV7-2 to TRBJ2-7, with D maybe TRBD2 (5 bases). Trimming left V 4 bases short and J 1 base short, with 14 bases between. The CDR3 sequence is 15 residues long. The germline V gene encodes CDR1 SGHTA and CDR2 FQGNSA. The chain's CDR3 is CASSSPEVSSYEQYF. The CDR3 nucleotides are TGTGCCAGCAGCTCCCCGGAGGTCAGTTCCTACGAGCAGTACTTC. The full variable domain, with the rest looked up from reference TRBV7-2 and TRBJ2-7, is GAGVSQSPSNKVTEKGKDVELRCDPISGHTALYWYRQSLGQGLEFLIYFQGNSAPDKSGLPSDRFSAERTGGSVSTLTIQRTQQEDSAVYLCASSSPEVSSYEQYFGPGTRLTVT.

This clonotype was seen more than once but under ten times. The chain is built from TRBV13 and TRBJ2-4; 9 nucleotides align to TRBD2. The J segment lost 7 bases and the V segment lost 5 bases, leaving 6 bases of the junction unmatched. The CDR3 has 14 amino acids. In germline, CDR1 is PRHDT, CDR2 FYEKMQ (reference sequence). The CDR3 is CASSVLAGKNIQYF. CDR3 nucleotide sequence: TGTGCCAGCAGCGTGCTAGCGGGAAAGAACATTCAGTACTTC.

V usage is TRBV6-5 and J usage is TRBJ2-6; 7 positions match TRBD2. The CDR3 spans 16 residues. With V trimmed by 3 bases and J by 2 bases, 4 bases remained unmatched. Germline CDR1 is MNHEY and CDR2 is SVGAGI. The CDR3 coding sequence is TGTGCCAGCAGTTATTTCAGCGGGGCTGGGGCCAACGTCCTGACTTTC. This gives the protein CASSYFSGAGANVLTF.